The 28 T cell receptor beta chains presented below share a single source sample, sequenced in a study of cytomegalovirus exposure and HLA in healthy donors. PCR was performed using 60 Vbeta and 13 Jbeta primers. Some clones are missing from TCRdb's copy, which holds only in-frame ones; the method was immunoSEQ multiplex PCR. The sample includes about 190,000 clones, approximately 78% seen only once; the top ten take around 14%. Sequencing used PBMCs. These receptor sequences come from a woman aged 25 to 39 in good health and CMV-seropositive.

This rearrangement joins TRBV19 to TRBJ2-3; D unclear. Germline V gene data show CDR1 as LNHDA and CDR2 as SQIVND (reference sequence). The CDR3 loop spans 9 amino acids. The V gene lost 8 bases and the J gene lost 7 bases, with 4 bases spanning the gap. Here the CDR3 DNA reads TGTGCCAGTTCCTATACGCAGTATTTT. This codes for CASSYTQYF.

This clone occurred once. This chain connects TRBV4-1 to TRBJ1-4; D is uncertain. Germline CDR1 is MGHRA and CDR2 is YSYEKL. The CDR3 runs 14 residues. V dropped 0 bases and J dropped 8 bases, with 10 bases sitting between them. DNA of the CDR3: TGCGCCAGCAGCCAAGATCTTTCGGGGGAAAAACTGTTTTTT. Encoded protein: CASSQDLSGEKLFF.

This sequence joins TRBV4-3 and TRBJ1-1; 7 bases agree with TRBD1. The CDR3 is made up of 14 amino acids. Germline lookup yields CDR1 LGHNA and CDR2 YSLEER. The trim removed 1 base at V and 1 base at J, leaving 0 bases unmatched. CDR3 protein: CASSQGDRNTEAFF. Written as DNA, the CDR3 is TGCGCCAGCAGCCAAGGGGACAGGAACACTGAAGCTTTCTTT.

The V and J genes are TRBV7-8 and TRBJ1-5; D is ambiguous. In germline, CDR1 is SGHVS, CDR2 FQNEAQ. This CDR3 spans 14 amino acids. V lost 5 bases to trimming and J lost 3 bases, with 11 bases between them. The CDR3 spells CASSLSETNQPQHF. The CDR3 bases are TGTGCCAGCAGCCTTTCAGAAACCAATCAGCCCCAGCATTTT.

A few counts support this clone. The chain uses TRBV12-5 and TRBJ2-1; 8 bases line up with TRBD2. The V and J ends lost 4 bases and 9 bases, in that order; junction bases with no gene match: 8. The germline V gene encodes CDR1 LGHNT and CDR2 FRNRAP. This CDR3 contains 14 residues. The CDR3 reads CASGSAGRAGEQFF. The CDR3 DNA reads TGTGCTAGTGGTTCGGCCGGGAGGGCCGGTGAGCAGTTCTTC.

The J gene is TRBJ1-1, the V gene TRBV6-5; 7 bases are shared with TRBD1. Germline V gene data show CDR1 as MNHEY and CDR2 as SVGAGI. After removal of 6 bases from V and 1 base from J, the junction contained 5 bases not matched to a gene. There are 14 residues in the CDR3. The CDR3 is CASSWDRENTEAFF. As DNA, the CDR3 is TGTGCCAGCAGCTGGGACAGAGAGAACACTGAAGCTTTCTTT.

This chain joins TRBV5-1 and TRBJ2-2; TRBD1 aligns across 8 bases. Germline assignment: CDR1 SGHRS and CDR2 YFSETQ. This CDR3 contains 14 residues. The V and J ends lost 7 bases and 2 bases, in that order; junction bases with no gene match: 4. CDR3 DNA sequence: TGCGCCAGCGCAGGGGGCCCTAACACCGGGGAGCTGTTTTTT. It specifies CASAGGPNTGELFF.

The rearrangement uses TRBV7-8 and TRBJ1-1, with TRBD1 matching over 7 bases. V dropped 5 bases and J dropped 2; count of bases not matched to a gene: 11. Germline CDR1 is SGHVS and CDR2 is FQNEAQ. The CDR3 extends over 16 amino acids. CDR3 nucleotides: TGTGCCAGCAGCCCAGACAGGGCCACACCTAACACTGAAGCTTTCTTT. It encodes CASSPDRATPNTEAFF.

The V call is TRBV28, the J call TRBJ2-7; a weak D match, TRBD1 (5 bases). The V and J ends lost 8 bases and 2 bases respectively, with 7 bases between them. There are 11 residues in the CDR3. Per germline, CDR1 MDHEN and CDR2 SYDVKM. The CDR3 DNA is TGTGCCAGCCAGGGCCCCTACGAGCAGTACTTC. Translating it yields CASQGPYEQYF.

The V gene is TRBV28, the J gene TRBJ2-7; D not resolved. Germline CDR1 and CDR2: MDHEN and SYDVKM. This CDR3 is built from 12 residues. The V end was cut by 5 bases, the J end by 2 bases, with 7 bases between. The CDR3 loop is CASSDTAYEQYF. CDR3 nucleotide sequence: TGTGCCAGCAGTGATACAGCCTACGAGCAGTACTTC.

The chain links TRBV27 to TRBJ2-7; 13 bases match TRBD2. The ends lost 5 bases at V and 1 base at J; junction bases unmatched: 8. The germline V gene has CDR1 MNHEY and CDR2 SMNVEV (reference sequence). This CDR3 is 17 amino acids long. The CDR3 sequence is CASSLQSTSGRSYEQYF. The CDR3 nucleotides are TGTGCCAGCAGTCTCCAATCGACTAGCGGGAGGTCCTACGAGCAGTACTTC.

This chain uses TRBV5-1 with TRBJ2-2; D is possibly TRBD1 (6 bases). With 5 bases removed from V and 3 bases from J, the gap between germline ends came to 26 bases. The CDR3 length is 19 residues. Germline CDR1 is SGHRS and CDR2 is YFSETQ. In nucleotides, the CDR3 is TGCGCCAGCAGTCGGAAAACAGGGTCCGCCTCTCTCTACACCGGGGAGCTGTTTTTT. It specifies CASSRKTGSASLYTGELFF.

The chain joins TRBV6-5 to TRBJ1-6; D may be TRBD1 (5 bases). The CDR3 has 14 amino acids. V lost 2 bases to trimming and J lost 4 bases, with 6 bases between them. Per germline, CDR1 MNHEY and CDR2 SVGAGI. The CDR3 spells CASSYRQYNSPLHF. Written as DNA, the CDR3 is TGTGCCAGCAGTTACAGACAGTATAATTCACCCCTCCACTTT.

This clone was seen a handful of times. The chain uses TRBV6-5 and TRBJ2-5; 10 nucleotides line up with TRBD2. Germline trimming cut 5 bases from V and 5 bases from J; bases unmatched to any gene: 5. The CDR3 has 14 residues. Per the germline V gene, CDR1 is MNHEY and CDR2 is SVGAGI. The CDR3 DNA reads as TGTGCCAGCAGTCGAGCGGGAGGGCCCGAGACCCAGTACTTC. Its translation is CASSRAGGPETQYF.

The chain is built from TRBV5-6 and TRBJ2-4; a weak D match, TRBD1 (6 bases). V was clipped by 2 bases and J by 7 bases, with 13 bases between them. The CDR3 is 14 amino acids. Germline loops: CDR1 SGHDT, CDR2 YYEEEE. CDR3 sequence (DNA): TGTGCCAGCAGCTTCAGGGGAGTGAGTAACATTCAGTACTTC. Protein product: CASSFRGVSNIQYF.

V and J are TRBV12-5 and TRBJ2-3, with 8 bases identical to TRBD2. The ends lost 6 bases at V and 1 base at J; junction bases unmatched: 6. The CDR3 has 15 residues. Germline CDR1 and CDR2: LGHNT and FRNRAP. The CDR3 coding sequence is TGTGCTAGTGGCCAACTAGCGGACCGCACAGATACGCAGTATTTT. Amino acids: CASGQLADRTDTQYF.

The CDR3 spells CASSDRGSTDTQYF. CDR3 nucleotide sequence: TGTGCCAGCAGTGACAGGGGTAGCACAGATACGCAGTATTTT. This chain connects TRBV25-1 to TRBJ2-3, with D possibly matching TRBD1 (6 bases). This CDR3 contains 14 residues. In germline, CDR1 is MGHDK, CDR2 SYGVNS. The V end lost 3 bases, the J end lost 0 bases, and 7 bases lay between the germline ends.

The chain is built from TRBV12-5 and TRBJ2-7, with 7 nucleotides matching TRBD1. The CDR3 has 14 amino acids. V was pared by 5 bases and J by 6 bases, with 10 bases of the junction left unmatched. Germline CDR1 is LGHNT and CDR2 is FRNRAP. The CDR3 loop is CASGPGEGAGEQYF. CDR3 bases: TGTGCTAGTGGTCCCGGAGAGGGGGCTGGCGAGCAGTACTTC.

This clone was found a few times. This chain links TRBV30 with TRBJ1-3; 9 bases fit TRBD1. The length of the CDR3 is 17 residues. Germline CDR1 GTSNPN, CDR2 SVGIG (reference sequence). Trimming cost V 2 bases and J 0 bases; bases outside gene matches: 8. Written as DNA, the CDR3 is TGTGCCTGGAGTACGGGACAGGGAAAGGGCTCTGGAAACACCATATATTTT. This translates into CAWSTGQGKGSGNTIYF.

This clone came up a few times. The rearrangement uses TRBV4-1 and TRBJ1-1; tentatively, D is TRBD1 (6 bases). CDR1 and CDR2 from the germline V gene are MGHRA and YSYEKL. The CDR3 extends over 14 amino acids. The V end lost 10 bases, the J end lost 0 bases, and 15 bases lay between the germline ends. This CDR3 reads CATKNRALNTEAFF. In nucleotides, the CDR3 is TGCGCCACCAAGAACAGGGCCTTGAACACTGAAGCTTTCTTT.

DNA for the CDR3: TGTGCCAGCAGCTTAGGGACTAGCGGGAGGTTTGGGGACAATGAGCAGTTCTTC. Protein product: CASSLGTSGRFGDNEQFF. V is TRBV7-9 and J is TRBJ2-1, with 14 bases identical to TRBD2. From germline, CDR1 is SEHNR and CDR2 FQNEAQ (reference sequence). The CDR3 spans 18 residues. V gave up 1 base and J gave up 5 bases; unmatched junction bases: 7.

This rearrangement joins TRBV28 to TRBJ1-1, with 8 bases matching TRBD1. V was clipped by 3 bases and J by 5 bases; unmatched bases: 8. Germline V gene data show CDR1 as MDHEN and CDR2 as SYDVKM. The CDR3 has 15 residues. DNA of the CDR3: TGTGCCAGCAGTTTCTCACAGGGGGAAGCGACTGAAGCTTTCTTT. Translating gives CASSFSQGEATEAFF.

The CDR3 sequence is CASGIRQGAYNEQFF. CDR3 nucleotides: TGTGCCAGTGGGATTAGACAGGGGGCTTACAATGAGCAGTTCTTC. The rearrangement links TRBV19 to TRBJ2-1; 10 nucleotides agree with TRBD1. This CDR3 region has 15 residues. With V trimmed by 8 bases and J by 4 bases, 8 bases remained unmatched. The germline V gene encodes CDR1 LNHDA and CDR2 SQIVND (reference sequence). Together with reference TRBV19 and TRBJ2-1, the CDR3 gives the full variable domain: DGGITQSPKYLFRKEGQNVTLSCEQNLNHDAMYWYRQDPGQGLRLIYYSQIVNDFQKGDIAEGYSVSREKKESFPLTVTSAQKNPTAFYLCASGIRQGAYNEQFFGPGTRLTVL.

V gene TRBV19 combines with J gene TRBJ2-1, with a tentative D call TRBD2 (5 bases). The V end lost 5 bases, the J end lost 12 bases, and 14 bases lay between the germline ends. The CDR3 extends over 12 amino acids. CDR1 LNHDA and CDR2 SQIVND come from the germline V gene (reference sequence). The CDR3 reads CASSGGDGGQFF. CDR3 DNA sequence: TGTGCCAGTAGTGGCGGCGACGGAGGGCAGTTCTTC.

The genes are TRBV4-1 and TRBJ2-5; 9 bases map to TRBD1. V was clipped by 1 base and J by 1 base; unmatched bases: 7. Looked up from germline, CDR1 is MGHRA and CDR2 is YSYEKL. The CDR3 consists of 17 residues. The CDR3 sequence is CASSQGDRVSFQETQYF. The CDR3 coding sequence is TGCGCCAGCAGCCAAGGGGACAGGGTCTCTTTCCAAGAGACCCAGTACTTC.

The J gene is TRBJ1-1, the V gene TRBV19; perhaps TRBD1 as D (5 bases). V lost 8 bases and J 8 bases, leaving 15 bases between the germline ends. The CDR3 runs to 12 residues. Germline lookup yields CDR1 LNHDA and CDR2 SQIVND (reference sequence). CDR3 protein: CASGDSTQEAFF. CDR3 coding DNA: TGTGCCAGTGGTGACAGTACCCAAGAAGCTTTCTTT.

This chain joins TRBV6-1 and TRBJ2-5; D is possibly TRBD1 (6 bases). Germline CDR1 is MNHNS and CDR2 is SASEGT. V was cut by 6 bases and J by 1 base, with 9 bases left in between. The CDR3 length is 13 residues. The CDR3 region has the DNA TGTGCCAGCAGGGCGGACAGCCAAGAGACCCAGTACTTC. This translates into CASRADSQETQYF.

The J gene is TRBJ2-7, the V gene TRBV5-1; possibly TRBD1 for D (6 bases). Per germline, CDR1 SGHRS and CDR2 YFSETQ. V was trimmed by 0 bases and J by 3 bases, leaving 10 bases between them. This CDR3 region has 14 residues. The CDR3 DNA sequence: TGCGCCAGCAGCTTGGCGCAGGGGATCTACGAGCAGTACTTC. Encoded protein: CASSLAQGIYEQYF.